The rows below give T cell receptor beta chains drawn from one sample of a study of response to subunit inactivated influenza vaccine. TCRdb processed the RT-PCR reads anew with MiXCR; each CDR3 protein has one entry. In the table there are about 570,000 distinct CDR3 sequences, about 11% of which are singletons. The same data also contributed to another study, on T cells expressing NK-cell markers.

The source material was PBMCs from blood, sampled on the day of vaccination. Receptors were obtained from a middle-aged man who received an inactivated influenza vaccine. Both conserved end residues are part of each CDR3. The D gene is left open where the match is weak. Expanded clones are given a class, and other clones once, few, many or no size at all.

j_gene: TRBJ1-2
v_gene: TRBV12-3/TRBV12-4
d_gene: TRBD1
abundance: -
CDR3nt: TGTGCCAGCAGTTACCAGGGGGGTAGTGGCTACACCTTC
CDR3aa: CASSYQGGSGYTF

j_gene: TRBJ2-7
v_gene: TRBV3-1
d_gene: -
abundance: -
CDR3nt: TGTGCCAGCAAACAAGGGCAGCGCTCCTACGAGCAGTACTTC
CDR3aa: CASKQGQRSYEQYF

j_gene: TRBJ2-3
v_gene: TRBV7-9
d_gene: -
abundance: few
CDR3nt: TGTGCCAGCAGCCCCTCGGAACGGGTTACGCAGTATTTT
CDR3aa: CASSPSERVTQYF

j_gene: TRBJ1-5
v_gene: TRBV12-3/TRBV12-4
d_gene: -
abundance: few
CDR3nt: TGTGCCAGCAGTTTATCCAATTATCAGCCCCAGCATTTT
CDR3aa: CASSLSNYQPQHF

j_gene: TRBJ2-1
v_gene: TRBV28
d_gene: -
abundance: few
CDR3nt: TGTGCCAGCAGTTCCGGGTGGAATGAGCAGTTCTTC
CDR3aa: CASSSGWNEQFF

j_gene: TRBJ2-1
v_gene: TRBV5-1
d_gene: -
abundance: -
CDR3nt: TGCGCCACCTCCGACGGGGGGCTGGCCTACAATGAGCAGTTCTTC
CDR3aa: CATSDGGLAYNEQFF

j_gene: TRBJ2-1
v_gene: TRBV7-9
d_gene: -
abundance: few
CDR3nt: TGTGCCAGCAGCCCGACGGAGGGAGCCTACAATGAGCAGTTCTTC
CDR3aa: CASSPTEGAYNEQFF

j_gene: TRBJ2-3
v_gene: TRBV20-1
d_gene: TRBD1
abundance: -
CDR3nt: TGCAGTGCTAGGGACAGGGGTAGCACAGATACGCAGTATTTT
CDR3aa: CSARDRGSTDTQYF

j_gene: TRBJ2-7
v_gene: TRBV27
d_gene: -
abundance: -
CDR3nt: TGTGCCAGCAGTATGAACAGGGGGGGAGACCCCTACGAGCAGTACTTC
CDR3aa: CASSMNRGGDPYEQYF

j_gene: TRBJ1-1
v_gene: TRBV5-4
d_gene: TRBD1
abundance: -
CDR3nt: TGTGCCAGCAGCGACACAGGGGCCGCACTGAACACTGAAGCTTTCTTT
CDR3aa: CASSDTGAALNTEAFF

j_gene: TRBJ2-2
v_gene: TRBV27
d_gene: TRBD2
abundance: many
CDR3nt: TGTGCCAGCGGGTTTCACCGAACTAGCGGGAGGACCGGGGAGCTGTTTTTT
CDR3aa: CASGFHRTSGRTGELFF

j_gene: TRBJ1-1
v_gene: TRBV3-1
d_gene: -
abundance: few
CDR3nt: TGTGCCAGCAGCCAAGATCAAGTCCGGGGGGGAGCTTTCTTT
CDR3aa: CASSQDQVRGGAFF

j_gene: TRBJ1-3
v_gene: TRBV5-1
d_gene: -
abundance: few
CDR3nt: TGCGCCAGCAGCTTGGGAAGGGCCTTTTCTGGAAACACCATATATTTT
CDR3aa: CASSLGRAFSGNTIYF

j_gene: TRBJ2-3
v_gene: TRBV27
d_gene: TRBD2
abundance: few
CDR3nt: TGTGCCAGCAGTGCGACTAGCCTTTATAGCACAGATACGCAGTATTTT
CDR3aa: CASSATSLYSTDTQYF

j_gene: TRBJ2-1
v_gene: TRBV5-6
d_gene: TRBD1
abundance: few
CDR3nt: TGTGCCAGCAGCGGTGGACGGACAGGATGGGAAAATGAGCAGTTCTTC
CDR3aa: CASSGGRTGWENEQFF

j_gene: TRBJ2-7
v_gene: TRBV5-1
d_gene: TRBD1
abundance: few
CDR3nt: TGCGCCAGCAGCTACCTGACAGGGGGTTTCTACGAGCAGTACTTC
CDR3aa: CASSYLTGGFYEQYF

j_gene: TRBJ2-7
v_gene: TRBV5-1
d_gene: -
abundance: few
CDR3nt: TGCGCCAGCAGCTTCGTAGCAGGCTCGACCTACGAGCAGTACTTC
CDR3aa: CASSFVAGSTYEQYF

j_gene: TRBJ2-1
v_gene: TRBV11-2
d_gene: -
abundance: many
CDR3nt: TGTGCCAGCAGCTTAGGGGGACTGGATGAGCAGTTCTTC
CDR3aa: CASSLGGLDEQFF

j_gene: TRBJ2-7
v_gene: TRBV29-1
d_gene: -
abundance: few
CDR3nt: TGCAGCGTTGAAAGGCCTACCGGGAACTACTACGAGCAGTACTTC
CDR3aa: CSVERPTGNYYEQYF

j_gene: TRBJ1-3
v_gene: TRBV29-1
d_gene: -
abundance: few
CDR3nt: TGCAGCGTTGAAGATCCCCAGGCGATGGGGGTTGGGAACACCATATATTTT
CDR3aa: CSVEDPQAMGVGNTIYF

j_gene: TRBJ2-7
v_gene: TRBV4-3
d_gene: -
abundance: few
CDR3nt: TGCGCCAGCAGCCAAGCCCCAGTGGCGGACAGTATCTACGAGCAGTACTTC
CDR3aa: CASSQAPVADSIYEQYF

j_gene: TRBJ2-7
v_gene: TRBV4-3
d_gene: -
abundance: -
CDR3nt: TGCGCCAGCAGCCAAGCGCTGCATCAGGGGCCCTCCTACGAGCAGTACTTC
CDR3aa: CASSQALHQGPSYEQYF

j_gene: TRBJ1-1
v_gene: TRBV3-1
d_gene: -
abundance: few
CDR3nt: TGTGCCAGCAGCCAAAGGGGCGGGACATTACGCTGGGGCACTGAAGCTTTCTTT
CDR3aa: CASSQRGGTLRWGTEAFF

j_gene: TRBJ1-2
v_gene: TRBV29-1
d_gene: TRBD1
abundance: few
CDR3nt: TGCAGCTATGGACAGGGGGCTGGCTACACCTTC
CDR3aa: CSYGQGAGYTF

j_gene: TRBJ2-1
v_gene: TRBV7-2
d_gene: -
abundance: -
CDR3nt: TGTGCCAGCAGCTTAGCGCAGGGACGCTACAATGAGCAGTTCTTC
CDR3aa: CASSLAQGRYNEQFF

j_gene: TRBJ2-1
v_gene: TRBV3-1
d_gene: TRBD2
abundance: many
CDR3nt: TGTGCCAGCAGCGGTGGACTAGCGGGGGGGATTCAGTTCTTC
CDR3aa: CASSGGLAGGIQFF

j_gene: TRBJ2-3
v_gene: TRBV29-1
d_gene: -
abundance: -
CDR3nt: TGCAGCGTTGAGCCCGACACGGGGGCAGATACGCAGTATTTT
CDR3aa: CSVEPDTGADTQYF

j_gene: TRBJ2-1
v_gene: TRBV10-3
d_gene: -
abundance: few
CDR3nt: TGTGCCACCAAGCAGGAGGCCCTCAATGAGCAGTTCTTC
CDR3aa: CATKQEALNEQFF